This T cell receptor beta chain was recorded in a study of OX40 agonist ivuxolimab in advanced cancers. Whole-study context: Hepatocellular carcinoma, melanoma, renal cell or head and neck cancer affected the dose-escalation patients.

Overall study results and limits: Averaging showed that CD8+ T cells had more expanded clones than CD4+ did.

This table comes from immunoSEQ multiplex PCR, and its TCRdb copy is limited to in-frame clones, with some not included. This repertoire shows about 73,000 clones, about 87% found once; its top ten account for roughly 0.56%. A remark on this clone: Its antigen is not known.

Trimming took off 6 bases at V and 3 bases at J, with 6 bases between the two ends. The CDR3 runs to 11 residues. Germline CDR1 SNHLY, CDR2 FYNNEI. Autoimmune disease history or systemic immunosuppression meant exclusion. Sample: CD4+ or CD8+ T cells sorted from blood, taken in a trial of the OX40 agonist ivuxolimab. The rearrangement joins TRBV2 to TRBJ2-7; D uncertain. This TCR came from an adult with an advanced solid tumor such as melanoma, head and neck, liver or kidney cancer. CDR3: CASSVNYEQYF. The CDR3 DNA reads as TGTGCCAGCAGCGTAAACTACGAGCAGTACTTC.